This TCR beta chain was sequenced for a study of graft-versus-host responses after intestinal transplantation. At the level of the study: All recipients were given anti-thymocyte globulin induction, and tacrolimus and steroids were then administered for 2 to 3 years.

Turning to this clone: Its specificity is not known.

General study results and limits: Patients with graft-donor T cell macrochimerism had high graft-versus-host to host-versus-graft clonal ratios in allografts.

Germline-derived CDR1 and CDR2 are SGHDN and FVKESK. V was pared by 1 base and J by 2 bases, with 6 bases between. The CDR3 has 14 amino acids. TCRdb's table, derived via immunoSEQ multiplex PCR, lists solely in-frame clones and lacks some. The sample yields tens of thousands of clones, over 75% seen once. The chain joins TRBV14 to TRBJ1-3; D might be TRBD1 (6 bases). The sample consisted of unstimulated CD4+ T cells sorted from spleen or lymph node cells, taken before transplant. This TCR was recovered from a human donor who was the organ donor for an intestinal transplant. As DNA, the CDR3 is TGTGCCAGCAGCCAAGGGACAGCTGGAAACACCATATATTTT. This translates into CASSQGTAGNTIYF. Using reference TRBV14 and TRBJ1-3 for the parts outside the CDR3, the full variable domain is EAGVTQFPSHSVIEKGQTVTLRCDPISGHDNLYWYRRVMGKEIKFLLHFVKESKQDESGMPNNRFLAERTGGTYSTLKVQPAELEDSGVYFCASSQGTAGNTIYFGEGSWLTVV.